This T cell receptor (beta chain) came from a study of blood T cells in healthy people across ages. A sample-barcoded 5' primer and a J-beta primer mix were used in a second PCR of about 6 to 12 cycles. TCRdb ran MiXCR on the 5' RACE reads and lists one entry per CDR3 protein. The table records 550,000 to 750,000 distinct CDR3 sequences, approximately 21% of them present only once. In this sample, this clonotype turned up a few times. Its antigen is not identified. Study-level points and caveats: The study found more naive CD4+ cells and higher diversity in long-lived than aged donors.

Isolating PBMCs gave at least 6 million of these cells per sample. Unmatched junction bases numbered 12, after V lost 6 bases and J lost 0 bases. The CDR3 extends over 17 amino acids. Sample: blood. The chain couples TRBV12-3 or TRBV12-4 to TRBJ2-3, with 7 bases identical to TRBD1. This sequence was found in a man aged 65 to 79 in good health. This CDR3 reads CASSTRTGPFSTDTQYF. In nucleotides, the CDR3 is TGTGCCAGCAGCACTCGGACAGGTCCTTTTAGCACAGATACGCAGTATTTT.